The 13 T cell receptor beta chains below come from one sample, sequenced in a study of cytomegalovirus exposure and HLA in healthy donors. Profiling relied on immunoSEQ multiplex PCR, and the TCRdb table lists in-frame clones only, not all of them. The repertoire has about 180,000 clones, more than 75% of them found once; the top ten carry 2% to 3%. The sequenced sample was PBMCs. The receptors shown here come from a man aged 18 to 30 in good health and CMV-seropositive.

The chain combines TRBV4-3 with TRBJ2-3; D may be TRBD1 (6 bases). The ends were cut back, 0 bases at V and 3 bases at J, with 13 bases in the middle. Germline lookup yields CDR1 LGHNA and CDR2 YSLEER. The length of the CDR3 is 16 residues. The CDR3 nucleotides read TGCGCCAGCAGCCAAGATGCAGGGGCTTGGACAGATACGCAGTATTTT. This sequence encodes CASSQDAGAWTDTQYF.

V usage is TRBV28 and J usage is TRBJ1-2; D is possibly TRBD1 (5 bases). CDR1 is MDHEN, CDR2 SYDVKM, per germline. Trimming removed 2 bases from V and 6 bases from J, with 13 bases in between. This CDR3 region has 14 residues. The CDR3 sequence is CASSLGDRTNGYTF. The DNA of the CDR3 is TGTGCCAGCAGTTTAGGTGATAGGACAAATGGCTACACCTTC.

V and J are TRBV4-3 and TRBJ2-7; tentative D call: TRBD1 (6 bases). CDR1 and CDR2 from the germline V gene are LGHNA and YSLEER. V lost 1 base and J 1 base, leaving 14 bases between the germline ends. This CDR3 region has 16 residues. CDR3 loop: CASSQAGGQPSYEQYF. The CDR3 DNA sequence: TGCGCCAGCAGCCAAGCCGGAGGACAGCCTTCCTACGAGCAGTACTTC.

The V call is TRBV6-5, the J call TRBJ2-1; 10 bases are shared with TRBD2. Losses at the gene ends were 5 bases for V and 7 bases for J; bases not matched to a gene: 8. The germline V gene has CDR1 MNHEY and CDR2 SVGAGI. This CDR3 contains 15 residues. CDR3 DNA: TGTGCCAGCAGTAACAAAGCGGGAGGGGTAAATGAGCAGTTCTTC. Encoded protein: CASSNKAGGVNEQFF.

The V and J genes are TRBV5-5 and TRBJ1-1; tentatively, D is TRBD1 (6 bases). V was cut by 0 bases and J by 4 bases, with 22 bases left in between. Germline assignment: CDR1 SGHKS and CDR2 YYEKEE (reference sequence). CDR3 length: 18 residues. CDR3 sequence: CASSLVRAGAGIGTEAFF. The CDR3 DNA reads as TGTGCCAGCAGCTTGGTTCGGGCAGGGGCTGGTATCGGCACTGAAGCTTTCTTT.

In DNA form, the CDR3 reads TGTGCCAGCAGCGGCGAGGGAGGGGGGTTCTCCTACAATGAGCAGTTCTTC. Amino acid sequence: CASSGEGGGFSYNEQFF. The chain combines TRBV9 with TRBJ2-1, with D possibly being TRBD2 (7 bases). The V gene's germline CDR1 is SGDLS and CDR2 YYNGEE. CDR3 length: 17 residues. The germline V and J ends were trimmed by 3 bases and 0 bases, with 16 bases remaining between them.

The rearrangement joins TRBV7-8 to TRBJ1-2; perhaps TRBD1 as D (6 bases). The CDR3 has 17 residues. V dropped 4 bases and J dropped 0 bases, with 18 bases sitting between them. The germline CDR1 and CDR2 sequences are SGHVS and FQNEAQ. The CDR3 sequence: CASSSVMGKGANYGYTF. The CDR3 DNA follows: TGTGCCAGCAGCTCCGTGATGGGGAAGGGGGCTAACTATGGCTACACCTTC.

The chain has TRBV5-1 and TRBJ2-5; D might be TRBD2 (6 bases). V lost 2 bases, J lost 4 bases, and 9 bases lay in between. The CDR3 sequence is 13 residues long. From germline, CDR1 is SGHRS and CDR2 YFSETQ. In DNA, the CDR3 is TGCGCCAGCAGCTTCGGGGGTGGAGAGACCCAGTACTTC. This sequence encodes CASSFGGGETQYF.

The V gene is TRBV5-1, the J gene TRBJ2-7, with 9 bases that match TRBD2. Germline CDR1 is SGHRS and CDR2 is YFSETQ. The CDR3 length is 15 residues. V gave up 5 bases and J gave up 2 bases; unmatched junction bases: 8. This CDR3 reads CASRLGTSPTYEQYF. CDR3 nucleotides: TGCGCCAGCAGACTCGGGACTAGCCCTACCTACGAGCAGTACTTC.

The V call is TRBV29-1, the J call TRBJ1-5; D not certain. This CDR3 is 12 amino acids long. V shed 7 bases and J shed 4 bases, with 11 bases lying between them. Germline CDR1 SQVTM, CDR2 ANQGSEA. This chain's CDR3 is CSARTGNQPQHF. The CDR3 DNA is TGCAGCGCCCGGACGGGGAATCAGCCCCAGCATTTT.

The V gene is TRBV30, the J gene TRBJ1-2, with D perhaps TRBD1 (5 bases). V gave up 3 bases and J gave up 3 bases, with 17 bases separating them. CDR1 is GTSNPN, CDR2 SVGIG, per germline (reference sequence). This CDR3 comprises 15 residues. CDR3: CAWRGSGGSYYGYTF. The CDR3 DNA is TGTGCCTGGAGAGGGTCTGGGGGGTCTTACTATGGCTACACCTTC.

The gene calls are TRBV4-3 and TRBJ2-7; TRBD2 might be the D (6 bases). Trimming stripped 3 bases from V and 1 base from J, with 10 bases between. There are 14 residues in the CDR3. Germline loops: CDR1 LGHNA, CDR2 YSLEER. Written as DNA, the CDR3 is TGCGCCAGCAGCCAGACCGGGACTTCCTACGAGCAGTACTTC. This codes for CASSQTGTSYEQYF.

The gene calls are TRBV6-5 and TRBJ1-1, with D perhaps matching TRBD1 (6 bases). The length of the CDR3 is 16 residues. The V gene lost 2 bases and the J gene lost 4 bases, with 17 bases spanning the gap. The germline V gene has CDR1 MNHEY and CDR2 SVGAGI. The CDR3 loop is CASSYNTGGWVTEAFF. CDR3 nucleotide sequence: TGTGCCAGCAGTTACAACACGGGGGGCTGGGTCACTGAAGCTTTCTTT.